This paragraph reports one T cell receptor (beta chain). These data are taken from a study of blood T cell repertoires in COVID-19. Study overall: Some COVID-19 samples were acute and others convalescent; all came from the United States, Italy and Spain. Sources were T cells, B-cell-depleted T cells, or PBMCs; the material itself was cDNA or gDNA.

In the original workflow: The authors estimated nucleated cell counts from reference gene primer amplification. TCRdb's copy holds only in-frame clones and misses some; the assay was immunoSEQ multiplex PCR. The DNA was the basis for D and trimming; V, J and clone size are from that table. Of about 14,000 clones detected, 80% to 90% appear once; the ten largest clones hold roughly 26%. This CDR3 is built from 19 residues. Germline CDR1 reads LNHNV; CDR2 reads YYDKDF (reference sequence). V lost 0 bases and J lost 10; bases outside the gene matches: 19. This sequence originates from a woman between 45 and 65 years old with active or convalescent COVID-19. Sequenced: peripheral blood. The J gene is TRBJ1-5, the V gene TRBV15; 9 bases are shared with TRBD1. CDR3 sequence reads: CATSRDLWTGAQVIFPQHF. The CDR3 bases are TGTGCCACCAGCAGAGATCTTTGGACAGGGGCCCAGGTGATTTTTCCCCAGCATTTT.